This T cell receptor (beta chain) was obtained from a study of blood T cell repertoires in COVID-19. The wider study: Samples taken during acute and convalescent COVID-19 were collected in the United States, Italy and Spain. From T cells, B-cell-depleted T cells, or PBMCs came the material, which was cDNA or gDNA.

Authors' methods: Estimation of nucleated cell counts relied on the amplification of reference gene primers. Sequencing used immunoSEQ multiplex PCR; TCRdb keeps in-frame clones, though not all of them. V, J and clone size were drawn from that table, and D and trimming were deduced from the DNA. The sample has roughly 34,000 clones; around 93% are singletons. Looked up from germline, CDR1 is MNHEY and CDR2 is SMNVEV (reference sequence). The CDR3 runs to 14 residues. Trimming removed 4 bases from V and 1 base from J; junction bases left unmatched: 2. The rearrangement joins TRBV27 to TRBJ2-3, with 7 bases aligning to TRBD2. This TCR was sampled from a human donor with active COVID-19. The donor label of this sample is uncertain. The sample comprised peripheral blood. CDR3 DNA: TGTGCCAGCAGTTCTACTAGCGGCACAGATACGCAGTATTTT. It specifies CASSSTSGTDTQYF.